The source of this T cell receptor beta chain is a study of cytomegalovirus exposure and HLA in healthy donors. CDR1 SNHLY and CDR2 FYNNEI come from the germline V gene. Trimming removed 6 bases from V and 7 bases from J, with 16 bases in between. The CDR3 has 15 amino acids. A multiplex PCR was run with 60 Vbeta primers and 13 Jbeta primers. Clones were read by immunoSEQ multiplex PCR, and TCRdb kept only the in-frame ones, dropping some. The sample holds some 94,000 clones; 69% are singletons and the top ten take roughly 2.7%. The V and J genes are TRBV2 and TRBJ1-6, with D perhaps matching TRBD1 (5 bases). The TCR sequence derives from a man in his fifties or sixties in good health and CMV-seronegative. The sample was PBMCs. CDR3 loop: CASRAEGVGNSPLHF. Written as DNA, the CDR3 is TGTGCCAGCAGGGCCGAAGGGGTCGGGAATTCACCCCTCCACTTT.